The clone carrying this T cell receptor beta chain was recorded a few times. Its antigen remains unknown. These data come from a study of cytomegalovirus exposure and HLA in healthy donors. Whole-study results and caveats: When the data were analyzed later, several of the most significant clusters appeared to be linked to common viral pathogens. It was reported in a later analysis that an Asian-associated ancestry cluster showed fewer N-insertions than the approximately 690-donor mean. Through in vitro validation, a few CMV-associated chains were shown to be specific for CMV antigens. Researchers counted around 180 TCR beta chains as cytomegalovirus-associated.

The PCR contained 60 Vbeta and 13 Jbeta primers. Assay: immunoSEQ multiplex PCR; the TCRdb copy retains only in-frame clones and omits some. The sample records roughly 100,000 clones, approximately 79% being singletons. This receptor was obtained from a man aged 55 to 69 in good health and CMV-seronegative. The specimen sequenced was PBMCs.

CDR3 protein: CASGRQGSSYEQYF. CDR3 nucleotide sequence: TGTGCCAGCGGACGACAGGGCAGCTCCTACGAGCAGTACTTC. The gene calls are TRBV7-2 and TRBJ2-7; the match to TRBD1 covers 7 bases. The length of the CDR3 is 14 residues. Germline loops: CDR1 SGHTA, CDR2 FQGNSA. The V segment lost 8 bases and the J segment 0 bases; nucleotides outside the gene matches: 7.